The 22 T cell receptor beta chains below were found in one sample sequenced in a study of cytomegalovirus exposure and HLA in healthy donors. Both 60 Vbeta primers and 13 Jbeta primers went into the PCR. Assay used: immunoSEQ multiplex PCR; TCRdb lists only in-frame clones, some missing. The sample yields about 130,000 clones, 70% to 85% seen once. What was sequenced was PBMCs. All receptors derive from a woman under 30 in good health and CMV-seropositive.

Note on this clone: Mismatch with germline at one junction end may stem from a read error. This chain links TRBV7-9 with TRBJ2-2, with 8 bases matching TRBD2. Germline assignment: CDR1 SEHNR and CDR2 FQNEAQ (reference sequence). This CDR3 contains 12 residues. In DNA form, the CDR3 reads TGTTCCAGCGGGAGATACACCGGGGAGCTGTTTTTT. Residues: CSSGRYTGELFF.

The CDR3 nucleotides are TGTGCCAGCAGCGCGTTACAGGGCGAAGCTTTCTTT. Amino acid sequence: CASSALQGEAFF. V gene TRBV9 combines with J gene TRBJ1-1; possible D gene TRBD1, 6 bases. The V and J ends lost 3 bases and 8 bases respectively, with 11 bases between them. CDR3 length: 12 residues. The germline gives CDR1 SGDLS, CDR2 YYNGEE.

In DNA, the CDR3 is TGTGCCAGCAGCCCTACCAGCGGGGGGCAGACCCAGTACTTC. It codes for CASSPTSGGQTQYF. This chain connects TRBV5-6 to TRBJ2-5; 9 nucleotides agree with TRBD2. Per the germline V gene, CDR1 is SGHDT and CDR2 is YYEEEE. V lost 4 bases, J lost 6 bases, and 7 bases stayed unmatched. The CDR3 is made up of 14 amino acids. The variable domain in full, completed from reference TRBV5-6 and TRBJ2-5, reads DAGVTQSPTHLIKTRGQQVTLRCSPKSGHDTVSWYQQALGQGPQFIFQYYEEEERQRGNFPDRFSGHQFPNYSSELNVNALLLGDSALYLCASSPTSGGQTQYFGPGTRLLVL.

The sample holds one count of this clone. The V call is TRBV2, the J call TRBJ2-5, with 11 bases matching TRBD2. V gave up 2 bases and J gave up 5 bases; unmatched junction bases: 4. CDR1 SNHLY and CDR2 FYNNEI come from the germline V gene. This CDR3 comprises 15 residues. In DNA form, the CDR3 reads TGTGCCAGCAGTGAACGGGCTAGCGGGGGGGAGACCCAGTACTTC. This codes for CASSERASGGETQYF. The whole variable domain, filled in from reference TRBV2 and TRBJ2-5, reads EPEVTQTPSHQVTQMGQEVILRCVPISNHLYFYWYRQILGQKVEFLVSFYNNEISEKSEIFDDQFSVERPDGSNFTLKIRSTKLEDSAMYFCASSERASGGETQYFGPGTRLLVL.

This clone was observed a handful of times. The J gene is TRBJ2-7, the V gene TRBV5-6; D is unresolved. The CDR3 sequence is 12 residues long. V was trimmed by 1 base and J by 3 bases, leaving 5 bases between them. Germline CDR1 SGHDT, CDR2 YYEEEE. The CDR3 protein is CASSLYGYEQYF. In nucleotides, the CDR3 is TGTGCCAGCAGCTTGTACGGCTACGAGCAGTACTTC.

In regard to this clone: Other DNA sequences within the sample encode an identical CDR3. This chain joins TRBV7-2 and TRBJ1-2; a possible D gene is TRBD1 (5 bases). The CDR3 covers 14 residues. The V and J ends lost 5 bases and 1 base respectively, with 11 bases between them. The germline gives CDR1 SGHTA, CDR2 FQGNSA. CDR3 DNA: TGTGCCAGCAGCGCTGACAGCCGTAACTATGGCTACACCTTC. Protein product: CASSADSRNYGYTF.

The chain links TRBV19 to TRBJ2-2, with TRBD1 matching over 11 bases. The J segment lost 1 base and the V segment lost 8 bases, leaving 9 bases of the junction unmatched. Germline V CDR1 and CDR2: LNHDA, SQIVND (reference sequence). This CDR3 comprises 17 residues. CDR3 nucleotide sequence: TGTGCCAGTCGACTGGGACAGGGGGTTAAGAACACCGGGGAGCTGTTTTTT. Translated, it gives CASRLGQGVKNTGELFF.

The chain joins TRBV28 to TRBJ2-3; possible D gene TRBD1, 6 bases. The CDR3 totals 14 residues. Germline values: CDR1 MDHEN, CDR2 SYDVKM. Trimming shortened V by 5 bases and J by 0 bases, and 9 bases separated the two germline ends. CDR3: CASSGQPSTDTQYF. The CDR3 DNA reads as TGTGCCAGCAGTGGACAGCCAAGCACAGATACGCAGTATTTT. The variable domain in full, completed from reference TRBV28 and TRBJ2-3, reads DVKVTQSSRYLVKRTGEKVFLECVQDMDHENMFWYRQDPGLGLRLIYFSYDVKMKEKGDIPEGYSVSREKKERFSLILESASTNQTSMYLCASSGQPSTDTQYFGPGTRLTVL.

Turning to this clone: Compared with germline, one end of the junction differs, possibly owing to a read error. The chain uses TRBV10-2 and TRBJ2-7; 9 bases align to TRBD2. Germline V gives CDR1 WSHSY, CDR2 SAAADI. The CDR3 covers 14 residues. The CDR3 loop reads CASRQTSGAYERYF. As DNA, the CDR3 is TGCGCCAGCAGACAGACTAGCGGAGCCTACGAGCGGTACTTC.

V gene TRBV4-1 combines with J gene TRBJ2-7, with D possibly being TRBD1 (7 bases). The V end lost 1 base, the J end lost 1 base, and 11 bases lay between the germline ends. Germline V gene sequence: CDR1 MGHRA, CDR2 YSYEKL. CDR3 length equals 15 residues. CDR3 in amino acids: CASSQAQGGSYEQYF. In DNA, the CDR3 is TGCGCCAGCAGCCAAGCCCAGGGGGGATCCTACGAGCAGTACTTC.

The CDR3 sequence: CASSWSSYNEQFF. DNA for the CDR3: TGCGCCAGCAGCTGGAGCTCCTACAATGAGCAGTTCTTC. The gene calls are TRBV5-1 and TRBJ2-1; D gene uncertain. Trimming removed 3 bases from V and 0 bases from J, with 4 bases in between. Looked up from germline, CDR1 is SGHRS and CDR2 is YFSETQ. The CDR3 sequence is 13 residues long.

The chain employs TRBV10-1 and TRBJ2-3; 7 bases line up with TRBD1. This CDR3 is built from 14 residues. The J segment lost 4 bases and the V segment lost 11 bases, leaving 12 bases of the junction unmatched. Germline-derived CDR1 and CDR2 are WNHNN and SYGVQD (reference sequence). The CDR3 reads CASSRRQGPDTQYF. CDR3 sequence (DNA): TGCGCCTCTTCTAGGAGACAGGGACCAGATACGCAGTATTTT.

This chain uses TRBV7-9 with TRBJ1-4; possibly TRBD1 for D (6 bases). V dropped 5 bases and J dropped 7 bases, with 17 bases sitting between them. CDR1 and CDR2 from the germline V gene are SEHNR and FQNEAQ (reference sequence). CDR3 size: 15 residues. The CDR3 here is CASSQRTVGREKLFF. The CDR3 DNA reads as TGTGCCAGCAGCCAGCGGACAGTTGGCCGTGAAAAACTGTTTTTT. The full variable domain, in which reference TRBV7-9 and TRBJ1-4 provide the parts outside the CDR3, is DTGVSQNPRHKITKRGQNVTFRCDPISEHNRLYWYRQTLGQGPEFLTYFQNEAQLEKSRLLSDRFSAERPKGSFSTLEIQRTEQGDSAMYLCASSQRTVGREKLFFGSGTQLSVL.

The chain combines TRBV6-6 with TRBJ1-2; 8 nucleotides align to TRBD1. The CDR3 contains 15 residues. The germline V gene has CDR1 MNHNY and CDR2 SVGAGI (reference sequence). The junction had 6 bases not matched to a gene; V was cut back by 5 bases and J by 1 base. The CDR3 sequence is CASSPTQGDNYGYTF. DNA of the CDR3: TGTGCCAGCAGTCCCACACAGGGGGATAACTATGGCTACACCTTC.

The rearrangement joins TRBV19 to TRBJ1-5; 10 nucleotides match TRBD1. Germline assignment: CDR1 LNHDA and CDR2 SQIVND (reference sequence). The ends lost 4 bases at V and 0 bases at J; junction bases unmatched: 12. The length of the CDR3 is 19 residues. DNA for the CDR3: TGTGCCAGTAGTAAGAGGGACAGGGGAACTTTTTATAGCAATCAGCCCCAGCATTTT. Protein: CASSKRDRGTFYSNQPQHF.

In DNA, the CDR3 is TGTGCCAGCTATTCAGGGCATGATCAGCCCCAGCATTTT. This codes for CASYSGHDQPQHF. The V gene is TRBV21-1, the J gene TRBJ1-5; the D call in the table, TRBD1, was not verified against the DNA. TRBV21-1 is marked as a pseudogene. The CDR3 sequence is 13 residues long.

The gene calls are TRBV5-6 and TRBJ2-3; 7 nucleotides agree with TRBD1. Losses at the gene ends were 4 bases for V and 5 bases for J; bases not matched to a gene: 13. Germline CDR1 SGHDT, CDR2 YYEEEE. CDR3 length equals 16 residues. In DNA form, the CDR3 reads TGTGCCAGCAGCCCAAAGACAGGGAAGGGGAGAGATACGCAGTATTTT. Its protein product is CASSPKTGKGRDTQYF.

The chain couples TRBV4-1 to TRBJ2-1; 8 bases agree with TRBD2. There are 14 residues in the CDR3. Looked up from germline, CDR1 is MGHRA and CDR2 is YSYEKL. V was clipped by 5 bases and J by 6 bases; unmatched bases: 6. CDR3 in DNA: TGCGCCAGCAGCGCCACTAGCGGCCGCAATGAGCAGTTCTTC. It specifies CASSATSGRNEQFF.

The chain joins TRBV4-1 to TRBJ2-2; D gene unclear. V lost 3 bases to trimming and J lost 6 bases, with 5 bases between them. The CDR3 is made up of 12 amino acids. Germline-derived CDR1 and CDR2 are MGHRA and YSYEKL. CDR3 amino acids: CASSHGSGELFF. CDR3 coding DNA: TGCGCCAGCAGCCATGGCTCCGGGGAGCTGTTTTTT.

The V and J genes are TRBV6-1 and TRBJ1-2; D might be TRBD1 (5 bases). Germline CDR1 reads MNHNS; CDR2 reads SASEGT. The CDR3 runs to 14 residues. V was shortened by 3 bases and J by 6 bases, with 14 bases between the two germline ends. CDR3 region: CASSDSPQGDGYTF. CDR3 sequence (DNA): TGTGCCAGCAGTGACTCTCCTCAGGGTGATGGCTACACCTTC.

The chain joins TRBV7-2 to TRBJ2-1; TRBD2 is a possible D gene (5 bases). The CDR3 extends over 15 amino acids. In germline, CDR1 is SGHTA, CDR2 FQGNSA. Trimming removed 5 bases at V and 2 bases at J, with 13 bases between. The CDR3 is CASSQDSSPYNEQFF. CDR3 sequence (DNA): TGTGCCAGCAGCCAGGACTCTTCTCCCTACAATGAGCAGTTCTTC.

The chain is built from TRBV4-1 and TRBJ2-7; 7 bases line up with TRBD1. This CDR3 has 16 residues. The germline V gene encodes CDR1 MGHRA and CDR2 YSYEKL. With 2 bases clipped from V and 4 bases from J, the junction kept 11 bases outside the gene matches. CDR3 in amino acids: CASSQPIGTVPYEQYF. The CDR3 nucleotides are TGCGCCAGCAGCCAACCGATCGGGACAGTCCCGTACGAGCAGTACTTC.